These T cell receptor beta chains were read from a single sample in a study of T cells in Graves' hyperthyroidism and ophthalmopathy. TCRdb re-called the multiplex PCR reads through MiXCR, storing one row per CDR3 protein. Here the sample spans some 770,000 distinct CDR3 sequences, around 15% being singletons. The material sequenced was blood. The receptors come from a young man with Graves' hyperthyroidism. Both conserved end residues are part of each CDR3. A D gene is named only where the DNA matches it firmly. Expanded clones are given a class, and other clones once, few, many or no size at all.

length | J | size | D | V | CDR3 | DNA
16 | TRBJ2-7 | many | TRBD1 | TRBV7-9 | CASSLARGQGAYEQYF | TGTGCCAGCAGCTTAGCGAGGGGACAGGGGGCCTACGAGCAGTACTTC
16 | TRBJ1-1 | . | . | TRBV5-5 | CASSLAIRGSGTEAFF | TGTGCCAGCAGCTTGGCTATCAGGGGCTCGGGCACTGAAGCTTTCTTT
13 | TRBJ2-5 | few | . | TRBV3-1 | CASSQGDWGAQYF | TGTGCCAGCAGCCAAGGAGATTGGGGGGCCCAGTACTTC
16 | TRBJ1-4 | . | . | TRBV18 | CASSPPNTRGHEKLFF | TGTGCCAGCTCACCACCGAACACCAGGGGCCATGAAAAACTGTTTTTT
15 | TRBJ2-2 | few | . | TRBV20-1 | CSARTRAPNTGELFF | TGCAGTGCTAGGACACGGGCTCCGAACACCGGGGAGCTGTTTTTT
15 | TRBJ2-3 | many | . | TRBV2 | CASSAGDVSTDTQYF | TGTGCCAGCAGTGCAGGGGACGTTAGCACAGATACGCAGTATTTT
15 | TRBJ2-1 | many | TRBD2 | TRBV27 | CASSRSGGSDNEQFF | TGTGCCAGCAGCCGGAGCGGCGGGAGTGATAATGAGCAGTTCTTC
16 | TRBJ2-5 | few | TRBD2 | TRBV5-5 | CASSRTGLAGGETQYF | TGTGCCAGCAGCCGCACCGGACTAGCGGGAGGAGAGACCCAGTACTTC
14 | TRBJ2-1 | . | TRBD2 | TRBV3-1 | CASSPRTSGTEQFF | TGTGCCAGCAGCCCTCGGACTAGCGGGACTGAGCAGTTCTTC
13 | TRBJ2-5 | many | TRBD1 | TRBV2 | CASNRGQAETQYF | TGTGCCAGCAACAGGGGACAGGCGGAGACCCAGTACTTC
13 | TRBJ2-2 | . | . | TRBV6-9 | CASSYPAYGELFF | TGTGCCAGCAGTTACCCGGCCTACGGGGAGCTGTTTTTT
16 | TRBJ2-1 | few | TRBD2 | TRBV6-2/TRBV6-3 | CASSPPTSGTYNEQFF | TGTGCCAGCAGCCCCCCGACTAGCGGCACTTACAATGAGCAGTTCTTC
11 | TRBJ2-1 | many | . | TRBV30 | CAWRGNNEQFF | TGTGCCTGGAGGGGAAACAATGAGCAGTTCTTC
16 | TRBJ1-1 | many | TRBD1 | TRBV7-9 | CASSPPTGGLNTEAFF | TGTGCCAGCAGCCCGCCGACAGGGGGGTTGAACACTGAAGCTTTCTTT
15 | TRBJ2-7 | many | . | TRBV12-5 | CASGLFPGPTYEQYF | TGTGCTAGTGGTTTGTTTCCAGGTCCCACCTACGAGCAGTACTTC
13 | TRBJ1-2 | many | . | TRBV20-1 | CSADPTAGLGYTF | TGCAGTGCTGACCCCACAGCAGGTCTTGGCTACACCTTC
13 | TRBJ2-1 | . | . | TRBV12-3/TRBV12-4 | CASSQTPYNEQFF | TGTGCCAGCAGTCAAACCCCGTACAATGAGCAGTTCTTC
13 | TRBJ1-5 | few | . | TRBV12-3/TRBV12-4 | CASSLRVNQPQHF | TGTGCCAGCAGTTTAAGGGTTAATCAGCCCCAGCATTTT